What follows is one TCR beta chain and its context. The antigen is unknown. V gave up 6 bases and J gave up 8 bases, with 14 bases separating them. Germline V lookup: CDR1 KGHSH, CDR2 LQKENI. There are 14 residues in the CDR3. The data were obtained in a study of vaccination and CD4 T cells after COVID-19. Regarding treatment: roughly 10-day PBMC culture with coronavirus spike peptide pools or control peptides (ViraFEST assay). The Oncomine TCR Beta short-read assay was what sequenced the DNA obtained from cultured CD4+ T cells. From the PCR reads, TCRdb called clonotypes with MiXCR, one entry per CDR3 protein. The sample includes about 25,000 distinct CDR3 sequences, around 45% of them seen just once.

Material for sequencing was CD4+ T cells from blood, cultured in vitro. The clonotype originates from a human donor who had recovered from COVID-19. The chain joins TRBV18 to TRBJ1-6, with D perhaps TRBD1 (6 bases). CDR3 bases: TGTGCCAGCTCTCAGGGAGGGGGAGATTCACCCCTCCACTTT. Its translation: CASSQGGGDSPLHF.